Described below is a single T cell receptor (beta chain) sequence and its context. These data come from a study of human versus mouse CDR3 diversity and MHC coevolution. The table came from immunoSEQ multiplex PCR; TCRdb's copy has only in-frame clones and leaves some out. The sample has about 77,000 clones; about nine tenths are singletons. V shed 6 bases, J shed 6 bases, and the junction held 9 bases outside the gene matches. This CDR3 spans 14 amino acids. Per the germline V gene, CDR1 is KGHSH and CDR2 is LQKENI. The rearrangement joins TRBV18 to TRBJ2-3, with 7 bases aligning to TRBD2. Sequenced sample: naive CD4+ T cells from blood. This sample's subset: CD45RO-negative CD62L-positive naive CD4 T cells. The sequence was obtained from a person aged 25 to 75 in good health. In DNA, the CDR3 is TGTGCCAGCTCCCCCATCGGGAGGCCCGATACGCAGTATTTT. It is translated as CASSPIGRPDTQYF.